This T cell receptor beta chain was sequenced during a study of post-analysis software for immune sequencing data. Unique molecular identifiers were present in the TCR beta cDNA libraries. Between roughly 1 and 10 million T cells gave rise to hundreds of thousands of cDNA molecules. Each CDR3 protein is one row after TCRdb ran MiXCR on the PCR reads. Of 600,000 to 750,000 distinct CDR3 sequences in the sample, over 45% were seen once. This clonotype came up once. Its antigen is currently unknown. This CDR3 is 16 amino acids long. Looked up from germline, CDR1 is SGHTA and CDR2 is FQGNSA. Trimming pared 6 bases from V and 0 bases from J, leaving 16 bases between. Study-wide findings and caveats: Comparison of patients with controls showed five TRBV segments more frequent in patients, TRBV5-6, TRBV5-1 and TRBV20-1 among them.

This TCR derives from a girl between 2 and 10 years old with multiple sclerosis. The chain links TRBV7-2 to TRBJ2-3; the D gene is possibly TRBD2 (5 bases). Sequenced sample: blood. The CDR3 reads CASSRTQEASTDTQYF. In DNA, the CDR3 is TGTGCCAGCAGTCGTACCCAGGAGGCTAGCACAGATACGCAGTATTTT.